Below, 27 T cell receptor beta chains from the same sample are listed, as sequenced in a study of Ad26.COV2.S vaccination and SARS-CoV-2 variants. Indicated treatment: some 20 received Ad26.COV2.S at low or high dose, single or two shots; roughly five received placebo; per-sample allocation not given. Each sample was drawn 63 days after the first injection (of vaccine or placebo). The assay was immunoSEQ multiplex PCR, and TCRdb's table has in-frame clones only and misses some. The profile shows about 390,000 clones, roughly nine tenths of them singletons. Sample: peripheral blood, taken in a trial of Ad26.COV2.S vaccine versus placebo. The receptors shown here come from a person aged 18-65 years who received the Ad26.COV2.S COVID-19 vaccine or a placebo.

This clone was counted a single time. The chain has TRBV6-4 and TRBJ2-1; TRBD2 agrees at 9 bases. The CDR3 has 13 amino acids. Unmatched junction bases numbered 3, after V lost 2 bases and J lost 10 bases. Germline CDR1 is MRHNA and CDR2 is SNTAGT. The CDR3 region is CASSDEAGGEQFF. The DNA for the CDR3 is TGTGCCAGCAGTGACGAAGCGGGGGGCGAGCAGTTCTTC.

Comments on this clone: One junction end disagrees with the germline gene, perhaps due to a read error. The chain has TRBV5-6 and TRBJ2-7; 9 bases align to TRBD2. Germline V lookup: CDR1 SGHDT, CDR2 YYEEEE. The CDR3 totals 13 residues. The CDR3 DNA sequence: TGTGCCAGCAGCTTGGTGGCCTCTAGCGGGGTACACTTC. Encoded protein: CASSLVASSGVHF.

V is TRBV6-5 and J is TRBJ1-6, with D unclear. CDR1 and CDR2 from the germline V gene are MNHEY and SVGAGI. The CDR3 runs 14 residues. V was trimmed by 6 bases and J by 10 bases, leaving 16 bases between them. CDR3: CASRPSGYYSPLHF. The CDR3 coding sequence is TGTGCCAGCAGACCTAGCGGGTACTACTCACCCCTCCACTTT.

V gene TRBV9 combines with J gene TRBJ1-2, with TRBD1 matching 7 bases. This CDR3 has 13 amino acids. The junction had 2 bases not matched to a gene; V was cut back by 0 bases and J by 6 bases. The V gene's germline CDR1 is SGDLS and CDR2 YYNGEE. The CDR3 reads CASSVVTGDGYTF. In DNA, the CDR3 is TGTGCCAGCAGCGTAGTAACAGGGGATGGCTACACCTTC.

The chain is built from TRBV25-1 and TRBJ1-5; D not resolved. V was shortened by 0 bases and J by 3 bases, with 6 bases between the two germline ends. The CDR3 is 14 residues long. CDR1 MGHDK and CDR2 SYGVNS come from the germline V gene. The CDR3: CASSEYGANQPQHF. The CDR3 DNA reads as TGTGCCAGCAGTGAATATGGAGCCAATCAGCCCCAGCATTTT. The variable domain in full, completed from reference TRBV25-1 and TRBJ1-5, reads EADIYQTPRYLVIGTGKKITLECSQTMGHDKMYWYQQDPGMELHLIHYSYGVNSTEKGDLSSESTVSRIRTEHFPLTLESARPSHTSQYLCASSEYGANQPQHFGDGTRLSIL.

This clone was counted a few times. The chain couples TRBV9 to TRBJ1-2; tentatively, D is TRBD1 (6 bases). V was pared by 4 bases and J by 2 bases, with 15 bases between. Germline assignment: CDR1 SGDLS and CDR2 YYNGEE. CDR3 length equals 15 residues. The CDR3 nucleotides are TGTGCCAGCAGCATTTCCCCGGGACAAAACTATGGCTACACCTTC. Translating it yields CASSISPGQNYGYTF.

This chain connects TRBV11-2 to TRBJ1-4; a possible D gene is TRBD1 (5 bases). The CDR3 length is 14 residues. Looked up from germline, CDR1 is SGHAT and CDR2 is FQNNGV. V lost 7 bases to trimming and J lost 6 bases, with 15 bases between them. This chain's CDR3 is CASNPGGSYEKLFF. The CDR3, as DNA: TGTGCCAGCAACCCGGGGGGGTCGTATGAAAAACTGTTTTTT.

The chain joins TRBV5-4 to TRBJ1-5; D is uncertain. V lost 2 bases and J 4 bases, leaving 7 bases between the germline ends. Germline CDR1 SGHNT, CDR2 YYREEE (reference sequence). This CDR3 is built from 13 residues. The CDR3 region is CASSLDPNQPQHF. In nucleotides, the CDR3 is TGTGCCAGCAGCTTAGACCCGAATCAGCCCCAGCATTTT. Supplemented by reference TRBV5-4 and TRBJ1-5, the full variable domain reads ETGVTQSPTHLIKTRGQQVTLRCSSQSGHNTVSWYQQALGQGPQFIFQYYREEENGRGNFPPRFSGLQFPNYSSELNVNALELDDSALYLCASSLDPNQPQHFGDGTRLSIL.

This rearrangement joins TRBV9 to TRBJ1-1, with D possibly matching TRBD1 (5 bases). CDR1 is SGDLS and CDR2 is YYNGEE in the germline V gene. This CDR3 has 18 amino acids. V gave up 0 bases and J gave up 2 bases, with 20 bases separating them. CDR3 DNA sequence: TGTGCCAGCAGCGTAGCGGGGCCTAACATAGCCCGAAACACTGAAGCTTTCTTT. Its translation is CASSVAGPNIARNTEAFF. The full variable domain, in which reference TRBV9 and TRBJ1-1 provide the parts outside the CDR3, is DSGVTQTPKHLITATGQRVTLRCSPRSGDLSVYWYQQSLDQGLQFLIQYYNGEERAKGNILERFSAQQFPDLHSELNLSSLELGDSALYFCASSVAGPNIARNTEAFFGQGTRLTVV.

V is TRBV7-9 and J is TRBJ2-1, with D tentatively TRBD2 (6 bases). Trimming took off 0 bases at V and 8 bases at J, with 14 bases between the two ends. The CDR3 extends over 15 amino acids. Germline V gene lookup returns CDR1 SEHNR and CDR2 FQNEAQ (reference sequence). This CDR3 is CASSLALGGVYEQFF. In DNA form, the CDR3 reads TGTGCCAGCAGCTTAGCGTTGGGCGGGGTCTATGAGCAGTTCTTC.

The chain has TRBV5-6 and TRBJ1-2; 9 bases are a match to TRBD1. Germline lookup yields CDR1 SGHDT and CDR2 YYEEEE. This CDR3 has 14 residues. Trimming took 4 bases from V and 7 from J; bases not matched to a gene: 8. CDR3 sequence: CASSHSGTGSGYTF. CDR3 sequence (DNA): TGTGCCAGCAGCCACTCCGGGACAGGGTCTGGCTACACCTTC.

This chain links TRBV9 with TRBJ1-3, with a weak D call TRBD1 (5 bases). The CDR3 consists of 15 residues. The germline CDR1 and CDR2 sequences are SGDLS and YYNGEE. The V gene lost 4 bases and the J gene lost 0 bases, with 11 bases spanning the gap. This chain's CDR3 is CASSPQGSSGNTIYF. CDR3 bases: TGTGCCAGCAGCCCCCAGGGTAGCTCTGGAAACACCATATATTTT.

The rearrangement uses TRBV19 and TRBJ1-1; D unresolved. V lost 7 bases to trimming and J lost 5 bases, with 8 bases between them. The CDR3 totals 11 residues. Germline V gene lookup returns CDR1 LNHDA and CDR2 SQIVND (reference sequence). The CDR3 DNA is TGTGCCAGTACTCTTTGGACTGAAGCTTTCTTT. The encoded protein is CASTLWTEAFF.

CDR3 region: CASSLVSGTGASSYEQYF. CDR3 bases: TGTGCCAGCAGCTTAGTTTCCGGGACAGGCGCTAGCTCCTACGAGCAGTACTTC. The V and J genes are TRBV11-2 and TRBJ2-7; 8 positions match TRBD1. The CDR3 extends over 18 amino acids. V was clipped by 1 base and J by 0 bases; unmatched bases: 11. In germline, CDR1 is SGHAT, CDR2 FQNNGV. The complete variable domain, with remaining parts taken from reference TRBV11-2 and TRBJ2-7, reads EAGVAQSPRYKIIEKRQSVAFWCNPISGHATLYWYQQILGQGPKLLIQFQNNGVVDDSQLPKDRFSAERLKGVDSTLKIQPAKLEDSAVYLCASSLVSGTGASSYEQYFGPGTRLTVT.

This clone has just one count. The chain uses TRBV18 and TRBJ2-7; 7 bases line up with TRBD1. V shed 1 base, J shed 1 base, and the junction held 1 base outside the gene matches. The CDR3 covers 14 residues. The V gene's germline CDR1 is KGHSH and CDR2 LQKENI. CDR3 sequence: CASSPQGASYEQYF. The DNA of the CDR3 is TGTGCCAGCTCACCACAGGGGGCTTCCTACGAGCAGTACTTC.

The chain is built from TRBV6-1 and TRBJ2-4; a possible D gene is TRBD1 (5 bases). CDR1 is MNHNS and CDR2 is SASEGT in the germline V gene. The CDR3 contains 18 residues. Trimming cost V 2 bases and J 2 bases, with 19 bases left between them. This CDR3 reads CASSESVGAFWSKNIQYF. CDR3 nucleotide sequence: TGTGCCAGCAGTGAATCGGTAGGGGCATTTTGGTCCAAAAACATTCAGTACTTC.

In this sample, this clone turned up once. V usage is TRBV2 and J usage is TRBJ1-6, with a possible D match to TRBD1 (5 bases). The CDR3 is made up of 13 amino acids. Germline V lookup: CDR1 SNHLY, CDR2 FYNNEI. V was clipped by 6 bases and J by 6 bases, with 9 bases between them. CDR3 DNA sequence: TGTGCCAGCAGCCGAGACAGTAATTCACCCCTCCACTTT. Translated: CASSRDSNSPLHF.

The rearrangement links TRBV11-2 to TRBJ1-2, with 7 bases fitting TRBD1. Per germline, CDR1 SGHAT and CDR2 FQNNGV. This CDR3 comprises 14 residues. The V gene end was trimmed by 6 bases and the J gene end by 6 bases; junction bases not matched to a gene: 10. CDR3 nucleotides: TGTGCCAGCAGGAACATACAGGGGAACGATGGCTACACCTTC. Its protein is CASRNIQGNDGYTF.

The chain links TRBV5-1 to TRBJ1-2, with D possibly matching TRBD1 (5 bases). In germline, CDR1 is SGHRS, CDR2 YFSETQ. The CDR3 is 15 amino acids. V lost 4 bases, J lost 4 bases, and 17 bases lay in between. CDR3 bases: TGCGCCAGCAGCGGCGACAGTAGAGGTTTCTATGGCTACACCTTC. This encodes CASSGDSRGFYGYTF.

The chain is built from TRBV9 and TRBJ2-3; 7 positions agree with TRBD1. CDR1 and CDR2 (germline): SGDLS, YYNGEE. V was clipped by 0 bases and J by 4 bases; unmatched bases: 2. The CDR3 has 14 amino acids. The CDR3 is CASSVGGGADTQYF. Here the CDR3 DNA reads TGTGCCAGCAGCGTAGGAGGGGGCGCAGATACGCAGTATTTT.

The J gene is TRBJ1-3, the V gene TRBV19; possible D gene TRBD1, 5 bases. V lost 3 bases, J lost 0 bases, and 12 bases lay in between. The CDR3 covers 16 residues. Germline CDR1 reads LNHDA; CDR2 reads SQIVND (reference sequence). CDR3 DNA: TGTGCCAGTAGTATGGCGGGGCGATACTCTGGAAACACCATATATTTT. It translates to CASSMAGRYSGNTIYF.

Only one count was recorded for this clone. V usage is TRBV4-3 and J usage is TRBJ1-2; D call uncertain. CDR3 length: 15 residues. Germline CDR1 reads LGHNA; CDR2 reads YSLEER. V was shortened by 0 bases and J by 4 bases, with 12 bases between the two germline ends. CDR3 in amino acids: CASSQDDGRGYGYTF. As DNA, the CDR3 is TGCGCCAGCAGCCAAGACGACGGCCGGGGCTATGGCTACACCTTC.

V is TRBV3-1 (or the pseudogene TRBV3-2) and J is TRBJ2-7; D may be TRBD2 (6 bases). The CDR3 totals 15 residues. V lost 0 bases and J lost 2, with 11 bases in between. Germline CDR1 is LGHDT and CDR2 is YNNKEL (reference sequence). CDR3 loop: CASSQEAGITYEQYF. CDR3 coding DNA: TGTGCCAGCAGCCAAGAGGCGGGGATCACCTACGAGCAGTACTTC.

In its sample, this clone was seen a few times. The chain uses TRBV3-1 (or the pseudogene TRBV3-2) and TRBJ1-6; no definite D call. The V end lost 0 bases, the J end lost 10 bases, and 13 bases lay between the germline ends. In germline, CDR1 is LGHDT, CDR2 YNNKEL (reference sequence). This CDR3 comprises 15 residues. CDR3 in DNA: TGTGCCAGCAGCCAAGACTCCCCGGGTCGCTCACCCCTCCACTTT. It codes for CASSQDSPGRSPLHF.

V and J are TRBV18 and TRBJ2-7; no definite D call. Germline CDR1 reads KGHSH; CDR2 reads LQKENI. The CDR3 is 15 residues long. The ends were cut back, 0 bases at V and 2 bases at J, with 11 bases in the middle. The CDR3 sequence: CASSPPISATYEQYF. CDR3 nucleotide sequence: TGTGCCAGCTCACCACCGATTTCGGCAACCTACGAGCAGTACTTC.

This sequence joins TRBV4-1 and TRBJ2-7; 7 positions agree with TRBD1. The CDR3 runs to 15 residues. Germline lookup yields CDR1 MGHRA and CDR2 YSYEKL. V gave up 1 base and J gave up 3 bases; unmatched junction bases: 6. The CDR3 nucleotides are TGCGCCAGCAGCCAAGGGCCGGGACAGAACTACGAGCAGTACTTC. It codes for CASSQGPGQNYEQYF.

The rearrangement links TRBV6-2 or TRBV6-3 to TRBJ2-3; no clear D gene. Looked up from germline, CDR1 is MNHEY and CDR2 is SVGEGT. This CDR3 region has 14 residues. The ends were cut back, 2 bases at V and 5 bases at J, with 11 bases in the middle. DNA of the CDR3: TGTGCCAGCAGTTACCAAGGGAAGGGAGATACGCAGTATTTT. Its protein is CASSYQGKGDTQYF.